What follows are 25 T cell receptor beta chains derived from one specimen sequenced in a study. Via MiXCR, TCRdb re-called the 5' RACE reads, giving one row per CDR3 protein. This table has under 60,000 distinct CDR3 sequences, around 28% appearing once. Sequenced: naive CD4+ T cells sorted from blood. Specified subset: naive CD4+ T cells, CD4+CD45RA+CD25-. The origin of the receptors is a female donor with breast cancer.

This clonotype was found many times. V is TRBV4-1 and J is TRBJ1-3, with D uncertain. Trimming left V 0 bases short and J 10 bases short, with 4 bases between. The germline gives CDR1 MGHRA, CDR2 YSYEKL. The CDR3 spans 11 residues. In DNA, the CDR3 is TGCGCCAGCAGCCAAGACAGGACCATATATTTT. Protein product: CASSQDRTIYF.

The chain employs TRBV6-6 and TRBJ2-7; D remains unclear. Trimming took 5 bases from V and 1 from J, leaving 9 bases between them. The CDR3 is 13 residues long. Germline CDR1 MNHNY, CDR2 SVGAGI (reference sequence). CDR3 bases: TGTGCCAGCAGTGTCGGACGTTCCTACGAGCAGTACTTC. Amino acids: CASSVGRSYEQYF.

The chain combines TRBV20-1 with TRBJ2-1; no definite D call. CDR1 and CDR2 (germline): DFQATT, SNEGSKA (reference sequence). V was pared by 6 bases and J by 7 bases, with 7 bases between. The CDR3 is 10 residues long. The CDR3 region has the DNA TGCAGTGCGCCAAGGAATGAGCAGTTCTTC. It is translated as CSAPRNEQFF.

This clonotype is judged medium-sized. The chain employs TRBV2 and TRBJ2-1, with 9 bases that match TRBD2. V lost 7 bases, J lost 7 bases, and 5 bases stayed unmatched. Per the germline V gene, CDR1 is SNHLY and CDR2 is FYNNEI. The CDR3 has 13 amino acids. CDR3 protein: CASKLAGQNEQFF. The CDR3 DNA follows: TGTGCCAGCAAGCTAGCGGGACAAAATGAGCAGTTCTTC.

This clonotype was recorded many times. V and J are TRBV12-3 or TRBV12-4 and TRBJ2-1; tentatively, D is TRBD1 (6 bases). The CDR3 extends over 13 amino acids. The V end was cut by 4 bases, the J end by 15 bases, with 19 bases between. The CDR3: CASSSEVLGARFF. CDR3 coding DNA: TGTGCCAGCAGTTCGGAGGTTCTGGGGGCTCGGTTCTTC.

This clonotype has at least ten counts. This chain connects TRBV4-1 to TRBJ2-5; TRBD2 might be the D (6 bases). Germline V lookup: CDR1 MGHRA, CDR2 YSYEKL. Trimming cost V 0 bases and J 3 bases, with 17 bases left between them. The CDR3 is made up of 17 amino acids. CDR3: CASSQERGRPGEETQYF. The CDR3 DNA is TGCGCCAGCAGCCAAGAAAGAGGACGGCCGGGGGAAGAGACCCAGTACTTC.

The sample holds a few counts of this clonotype. V gene TRBV5-4 combines with J gene TRBJ2-3, with no clear D. V lost 4 bases and J lost 4, with 13 bases in between. The CDR3 sequence is 14 residues long. Germline CDR1 SGHNT, CDR2 YYREEE (reference sequence). The CDR3 region has the DNA TGTGCCAGCAGCCTTGTGGGGTTCGCAGATACGCAGTATTTT. It specifies CASSLVGFADTQYF.

This clonotype was detected only a few times. The chain combines TRBV5-1 with TRBJ2-7; 7 positions match TRBD1. The CDR3 sequence is 14 residues long. J gave up 4 bases and V 4 bases, and 8 bases lay outside the gene matches. Germline loops: CDR1 SGHRS, CDR2 YFSETQ. The CDR3 nucleotides read TGCGCCAGCAGCCTGGGGACAGAGAATTACGAGCAGTACTTC. This translates into CASSLGTENYEQYF. Complete variable domain (other parts from reference TRBV5-1 and TRBJ2-7): KAGVTQTPRYLIKTRGQQVTLSCSPISGHRSVSWYQQTPGQGLQFLFEYFSETQRNKGNFPGRFSGRQFSNSRSEMNVSTLELGDSALYLCASSLGTENYEQYFGPGTRLTVT.

This clonotype has only a few counts. The chain links TRBV27 to TRBJ2-3; 8 bases align to TRBD1. V was clipped by 6 bases and J by 2 bases; unmatched bases: 7. The CDR3 is made up of 15 amino acids. Germline-derived CDR1 and CDR2 are MNHEY and SMNVEV (reference sequence). This chain's CDR3 is CASSPQGADTDTQYF. As DNA, the CDR3 is TGTGCCAGCAGCCCCCAGGGGGCCGACACAGATACGCAGTATTTT.

V and J are TRBV4-1 and TRBJ2-5; TRBD2 matches at 10 bases. Germline CDR1 reads MGHRA; CDR2 reads YSYEKL. This CDR3 has 16 residues. V lost 1 base to trimming and J lost 3 bases; unmatched junction nucleotides: 5. Here the CDR3 reads CASSQVSLAGEETQYF. The CDR3 DNA reads as TGCGCCAGCAGCCAAGTCAGTCTAGCGGGAGAAGAGACCCAGTACTTC.

The chain joins TRBV15 to TRBJ2-6; D unclear. Germline values: CDR1 LNHNV, CDR2 YYDKDF (reference sequence). The CDR3 is 15 amino acids. Trimming stripped 5 bases from V and 4 bases from J, with 12 bases between. CDR3 residues: CATSARVDGANVLTF. The CDR3 DNA sequence: TGTGCCACCAGCGCAAGGGTGGACGGGGCCAACGTCCTGACTTTC.

The V gene is TRBV7-2, the J gene TRBJ1-5; the D gene is possibly TRBD1 (6 bases). V lost 1 base and J 4 bases, leaving 14 bases between the germline ends. The CDR3 has 16 residues. Germline CDR1 and CDR2: SGHTA and FQGNSA. CDR3 amino acids: CASSLGRQAINQPQHF. CDR3 nucleotide sequence: TGTGCCAGCAGCTTAGGAAGACAGGCCATAAATCAGCCCCAGCATTTT.

The chain has TRBV20-1 and TRBJ1-6; the D is unclear. Trimming pared 0 bases from V and 5 bases from J, leaving 11 bases between. This CDR3 is built from 15 residues. The germline V gene has CDR1 DFQATT and CDR2 SNEGSKA (reference sequence). The CDR3 DNA reads TGCAGTGCTAGAGAAATGCCCCTTGATAATTCACCCCTCCACTTT. Translated, it gives CSAREMPLDNSPLHF.

V usage is TRBV4-1 and J usage is TRBJ2-7, with D possibly being TRBD1 (6 bases). V dropped 3 bases and J dropped 1 base, with 10 bases sitting between them. There are 14 residues in the CDR3. Germline values: CDR1 MGHRA, CDR2 YSYEKL. The CDR3 is CASSHPGTSYEQYF. The CDR3 bases are TGCGCCAGCAGCCATCCCGGGACATCCTACGAGCAGTACTTC.

The rearrangement links TRBV4-3 to TRBJ2-7; 13 bases line up with TRBD2. The CDR3 contains 15 residues. The V segment lost 3 bases and the J segment 4 bases; nucleotides outside the gene matches: 3. The germline CDR1 and CDR2 sequences are LGHNA and YSLEER. In nucleotides, the CDR3 is TGCGCCAGCAGCCAGGGGACTAGCGGGACGTACGAGCAGTACTTC. Translation: CASSQGTSGTYEQYF.

The sample holds a few counts of this clonotype. This chain connects TRBV28 to TRBJ2-7, with TRBD1 identical over 10 bases. In germline, CDR1 is MDHEN, CDR2 SYDVKM. This CDR3 has 15 residues. V shed 10 bases, J shed 2 bases, and the junction held 11 bases outside the gene matches. The CDR3 bases are TGTGCCACCCTAACGGGACAGGGGCGAACCTACGAGCAGTACTTC. Translated, it gives CATLTGQGRTYEQYF.

About this clonotype: Compared with germline, one end of the junction differs, possibly owing to a read error. The V call is TRBV7-2, the J call TRBJ2-1; 8 bases agree with TRBD2. The CDR3 is 15 residues long. Per the germline V gene, CDR1 is SGHTA and CDR2 is FQGNSA. The CDR3 reads CASSLTSVSYNEQSF. In DNA form, the CDR3 reads TGTGCCAGCAGCCTGACTAGCGTCTCCTACAATGAGCAGTCCTTC.

V is TRBV20-1 and J is TRBJ1-5; weak D call: TRBD1 (5 bases). V lost 6 bases and J 5 bases, leaving 26 bases between the germline ends. The CDR3 sequence is 17 residues long. CDR1 is DFQATT and CDR2 is SNEGSKA in the germline V gene (reference sequence). In DNA, the CDR3 is TGCAGTGCCATTAAAAGCGGGGCACGGGTGTGGTATCAGCCCCAGCATTTT. It translates to CSAIKSGARVWYQPQHF.

The genes are TRBV5-1 and TRBJ1-4, with D possibly being TRBD1 (5 bases). The CDR3 totals 15 residues. Trimming removed 0 bases from V and 6 bases from J, with 12 bases in between. Germline V gives CDR1 SGHRS, CDR2 YFSETQ. The CDR3 loop reads CASSLVGTRDEKLFF. Here the CDR3 DNA reads TGCGCCAGCAGCTTGGTCGGGACGAGAGATGAAAAACTGTTTTTT.

This clonotype was seen only a few times. The chain uses TRBV6-2 or TRBV6-3 and TRBJ1-5; 7 bases agree with TRBD1. There are 16 residues in the CDR3. Germline values: CDR1 MNHEY, CDR2 SVGEGT. V trimming: 5 bases; J trimming: 0 bases; junction bases outside the gene matches: 7. CDR3 in DNA: TGTGCCAGCAGTCCGACAGGGACTTATAGCAATCAGCCCCAGCATTTT. Residues: CASSPTGTYSNQPQHF.

The rearrangement joins TRBV7-2 to TRBJ2-3, with D perhaps TRBD2 (7 bases). V lost 1 base and J 4 bases, leaving 15 bases between the germline ends. This CDR3 spans 16 amino acids. Looked up from germline, CDR1 is SGHTA and CDR2 is FQGNSA. This chain's CDR3 is CASSLVSGGGADTQYF. The CDR3 region has the DNA TGTGCCAGCAGCTTAGTCTCTGGCGGGGGCGCAGATACGCAGTATTTT. The variable domain in full, completed from reference TRBV7-2 and TRBJ2-3, reads GAGVSQSPSNKVTEKGKDVELRCDPISGHTALYWYRQSLGQGLEFLIYFQGNSAPDKSGLPSDRFSAERTGGSVSTLTIQRTQQEDSAVYLCASSLVSGGGADTQYFGPGTRLTVL.

In its sample, this clonotype was seen a few times. This chain connects TRBV27 to TRBJ2-7; D may correspond to TRBD1 or TRBD2 (5 bases each). V was pared by 6 bases and J by 1 base, with 16 bases between. Germline V lookup: CDR1 MNHEY, CDR2 SMNVEV (reference sequence). The CDR3 totals 15 residues. The DNA of the CDR3 is TGTGCCAGCAGCTTTAGGGACCAGACGTCCTACGAGCAGTACTTC. It yields the protein CASSFRDQTSYEQYF.

A few counts support this clonotype. The rearrangement joins TRBV12-3 or TRBV12-4 to TRBJ2-7, with 10 bases identical to TRBD1. This CDR3 spans 13 amino acids. After removal of 6 bases from V and 6 bases from J, the junction contained 5 bases not matched to a gene. The DNA for the CDR3 is TGTGCCAGCAGCCCCGGGACAGGGGTCGAGCAGTACTTC. It translates to CASSPGTGVEQYF.

This chain uses TRBV11-2 with TRBJ2-1, with D possibly TRBD2 on 5 matching bases. The V gene lost 1 base and the J gene lost 10 bases, with 11 bases spanning the gap. The germline CDR1 and CDR2 sequences are SGHAT and FQNNGV. The CDR3 is made up of 13 amino acids. CDR3 bases: TGTGCCAGCAGCTTAGGGAGGACGGAAGAGCAGTTCTTC. As protein: CASSLGRTEEQFF.

The chain joins TRBV15 to TRBJ1-1; TRBD1 might be the D (6 bases). The germline CDR1 and CDR2 sequences are LNHNV and YYDKDF (reference sequence). V was clipped by 0 bases and J by 8 bases, with 10 bases between them. This CDR3 spans 13 amino acids. The CDR3 DNA follows: TGTGCCACCAGCAGAGATTACCAGGGGGAAGCTTTCTTT. This encodes CATSRDYQGEAFF.